The rows below give T cell receptor beta chains drawn from one sample of a study of T cells in Graves' hyperthyroidism and ophthalmopathy. TCRdb reanalysed the multiplex PCR reads using MiXCR and keeps one entry per CDR3 protein. The table includes some 600,000 distinct CDR3 sequences, roughly 14% detected once. The sample comprised blood. These receptors came from a woman aged 25 to 39 with Graves' hyperthyroidism that later progressed to Graves' ophthalmopathy. Both conserved end residues are part of each CDR3. Each record gives: CDR3 protein, CDR3 DNA, J gene, clone size, D gene, V gene. A D gene is named only where the DNA matches it firmly. Some rows mark clone size as missing; the rest say once, few, many or name a class of expanded clone.

CDR3: CASSLAGSGGSGNTIYF
DNA: TGTGCCAGCAGCTTAGCGGGATCGGGGGGCTCTGGAAACACCATATATTTT
J: TRBJ1-3
size: many
D: -
V: TRBV7-6

CDR3: CASSLVEAGALYNEQFF
DNA: TGTGCCAGCAGCTTAGTCGAGGCAGGGGCCCTCTACAATGAGCAGTTCTTC
J: TRBJ2-1
size: many
D: -
V: TRBV7-6

CDR3: CASTDSIAYNEQFF
DNA: TGTGCCAGCACTGATTCCATAGCCTACAATGAGCAGTTCTTC
J: TRBJ2-1
size: few
D: -
V: TRBV7-9

CDR3: CASRLLAGGTDTQYF
DNA: TGTGCCAGTAGACTGCTAGCGGGAGGTACAGATACGCAGTATTTT
J: TRBJ2-3
size: many
D: TRBD2
V: TRBV19

CDR3: CSVELSGGNIGELFF
DNA: TGCAGCGTTGAGCTCAGCGGGGGGAACATCGGGGAGCTGTTTTTT
J: TRBJ2-2
size: -
D: TRBD2
V: TRBV29-1

CDR3: CASSPHAGPRNEQYF
DNA: TGCGCCAGCAGCCCCCATGCGGGCCCGAGGAACGAGCAGTACTTC
J: TRBJ2-7
size: many
D: -
V: TRBV5-1

CDR3: CASSLASGGYYGYTF
DNA: TGTGCCAGCAGTTTAGCTTCCGGCGGATACTATGGCTACACCTTC
J: TRBJ1-2
size: -
D: -
V: TRBV12-3/TRBV12-4

CDR3: CASRSDTNTEAFF
DNA: TGTGCCAGCAGGTCAGATACGAACACTGAAGCTTTCTTT
J: TRBJ1-1
size: many
D: -
V: TRBV12-3/TRBV12-4

CDR3: CASSHRDRGREQYF
DNA: TGTGCCAGCAGTCACCGGGACAGGGGACGGGAGCAGTACTTC
J: TRBJ2-7
size: many
D: TRBD1
V: TRBV12-3/TRBV12-4

CDR3: CASSPAGQLNTEAFF
DNA: TGTGCCAGCAGCCCCGCGGGACAGTTGAACACTGAAGCTTTCTTT
J: TRBJ1-1
size: many
D: TRBD1
V: TRBV27

CDR3: CASSLSRKAGGAGTEAFF
DNA: TGTGCCAGCAGTTTATCCAGAAAGGCCGGGGGCGCCGGGACTGAAGCTTTCTTT
J: TRBJ1-1
size: many
D: -
V: TRBV27

CDR3: CASRDPGRETRYF
DNA: TGTGCCAGCAGGGATCCAGGGAGAGAGACCCGGTACTTC
J: TRBJ2-5
size: -
D: -
V: TRBV6-2/TRBV6-3

CDR3: CASSQDPTGGRYNYGYTF
DNA: TGCGCCAGCAGCCAAGACCCGACAGGGGGCAGATATAACTATGGCTACACCTTC
J: TRBJ1-2
size: few
D: TRBD1
V: TRBV4-1

CDR3: CASSLVGGRAYGYTF
DNA: TGTGCCAGCAGTTTAGTTGGTGGCAGGGCCTATGGCTACACCTTC
J: TRBJ1-2
size: many
D: -
V: TRBV27

CDR3: CASSEAGLHTETQYF
DNA: TGTGCCAGCAGTGAAGCGGGACTCCACACCGAGACCCAGTACTTC
J: TRBJ2-5
size: many
D: -
V: TRBV2

CDR3: CANSLAGSTDTQYF
DNA: TGTGCCAACTCTTTAGCGGGTAGCACAGATACGCAGTATTTT
J: TRBJ2-3
size: many
D: TRBD2
V: TRBV6-1

CDR3: CASRGQEFGANVLTF
DNA: TGTGCCAGCAGGGGACAAGAATTTGGGGCCAACGTCCTGACTTTC
J: TRBJ2-6
size: many
D: -
V: TRBV6-1

CDR3: CASSLDGGGRASNEQFF
DNA: TGTGCCAGCAGCTTGGATGGTGGCGGGAGGGCCAGCAATGAGCAGTTCTTC
J: TRBJ2-1
size: -
D: TRBD2
V: TRBV5-4

CDR3: CASSLPRNDEQYF
DNA: TGTGCCAGCAGTTTACCTAGGAACGACGAGCAGTACTTC
J: TRBJ2-7
size: many
D: -
V: TRBV28

CDR3: CASSSGGLLGNTIYF
DNA: TGTGCCAGCAGCTCTGGGGGGCTGCTCGGAAACACCATATATTTT
J: TRBJ1-3
size: many
D: -
V: TRBV7-9

CDR3: CASSLARIIGGGKEKLFF
DNA: TGTGCCAGCAGCTTAGCGAGGATTATAGGAGGGGGCAAAGAAAAACTGTTTTTT
J: TRBJ1-4
size: -
D: TRBD1
V: TRBV7-8

CDR3: CSARDDLVLMSEKLFF
DNA: TGCAGTGCTAGAGATGATTTGGTTCTTATGAGTGAAAAACTGTTTTTT
J: TRBJ1-4
size: -
D: -
V: TRBV20-1

CDR3: CASSSGLQETQYF
DNA: TGTGCCAGCAGCTCGGGACTTCAAGAGACCCAGTACTTC
J: TRBJ2-5
size: many
D: -
V: TRBV6-1

CDR3: CASSKGTANTEAFF
DNA: TGTGCCAGTAGTAAGGGGACAGCGAACACTGAAGCTTTCTTT
J: TRBJ1-1
size: -
D: TRBD1
V: TRBV19

CDR3: CASRRGSRVGNQPQHF
DNA: TGTGCCAGCAGGAGGGGAAGCCGGGTAGGAAATCAGCCCCAGCATTTT
J: TRBJ1-5
size: few
D: -
V: TRBV6-1

CDR3: CASRPGQGSGEQYF
DNA: TGTGCCAGCAGACCGGGACAGGGGTCGGGCGAGCAGTACTTC
J: TRBJ2-7
size: many
D: TRBD1
V: TRBV27

CDR3: CSVSPGTGGGDTQYF
DNA: TGCAGTGTCTCTCCCGGGACAGGGGGAGGAGATACGCAGTATTTT
J: TRBJ2-3
size: few
D: TRBD1
V: TRBV20-1

CDR3: CASSPPSRVEQFF
DNA: TGTGCCAGCTCACCACCGTCCAGGGTTGAGCAGTTCTTC
J: TRBJ2-1
size: -
D: -
V: TRBV28

CDR3: CASSARGQNTGELFF
DNA: TGTGCCAGCAGCGCGAGGGGCCAGAACACCGGGGAGCTGTTTTTT
J: TRBJ2-2
size: few
D: -
V: TRBV7-9

CDR3: CASSRTGGGDGYTF
DNA: TGTGCCAGCAGCCGGACAGGGGGGGGAGATGGCTACACCTTC
J: TRBJ1-2
size: many
D: TRBD1
V: TRBV12-3/TRBV12-4

CDR3: CAWSDIAGGYNEQFF
DNA: TGTGCCTGGAGCGACATAGCGGGAGGTTACAATGAGCAGTTCTTC
J: TRBJ2-1
size: many
D: TRBD2
V: TRBV30

CDR3: CASRGTGSDTIYF
DNA: TGCGCCAGCAGGGGGACAGGATCTGACACCATATATTTT
J: TRBJ1-3
size: few
D: TRBD1
V: TRBV10-1

CDR3: CASSICMGQGYNEQFF
DNA: TGTGCCAGTAGTATTTGTATGGGACAGGGCTACAATGAGCAGTTCTTC
J: TRBJ2-1
size: -
D: TRBD1
V: TRBV19

CDR3: CASSLGRVEQFF
DNA: TGTGCCAGCAGCTTAGGGCGAGTCGAGCAGTTCTTC
J: TRBJ2-1
size: few
D: -
V: TRBV7-8

CDR3: CASSSDGTGANYGYTF
DNA: TGTGCCAGCAGCAGCGATGGGACCGGCGCTAACTATGGCTACACCTTC
J: TRBJ1-2
size: many
D: -
V: TRBV7-9

CDR3: CASSPLQADTQYF
DNA: TGTGCCAGCTCACCACTTCAGGCAGATACGCAGTATTTT
J: TRBJ2-3
size: many
D: -
V: TRBV18

CDR3: CAWSIPQQNYGYTF
DNA: TGTGCCTGGAGTATCCCTCAGCAAAACTATGGCTACACCTTC
J: TRBJ1-2
size: many
D: -
V: TRBV30

CDR3: CSVEQTFGEQYF
DNA: TGCAGCGTTGAACAGACCTTCGGCGAGCAGTACTTC
J: TRBJ2-7
size: -
D: -
V: TRBV29-1

CDR3: CATSRSEVRYEQYF
DNA: TGTGCCACCAGCAGATCAGAGGTCCGCTACGAGCAGTACTTC
J: TRBJ2-7
size: -
D: -
V: TRBV15

CDR3: CASSPVAREETQYF
DNA: TGTGCCAGCAGCCCCGTTGCCAGAGAAGAGACCCAGTACTTC
J: TRBJ2-5
size: many
D: -
V: TRBV14

CDR3: CSARGAGTNYEQYF
DNA: TGCAGTGCTAGAGGGGCCGGGACCAACTACGAGCAGTACTTC
J: TRBJ2-7
size: many
D: -
V: TRBV20-1

CDR3: CASSQDRGAVSDTQYF
DNA: TGCGCCAGCAGCCAAGATAGGGGAGCCGTTTCAGATACGCAGTATTTT
J: TRBJ2-3
size: many
D: -
V: TRBV4-1

CDR3: CASSNRDEQYF
DNA: TGTGCCAGCAGTAACAGGGACGAGCAGTACTTC
J: TRBJ2-7
size: few
D: -
V: TRBV12-3/TRBV12-4

CDR3: CASSGQGSPTDTQYF
DNA: TGTGCCAGCAGTGGACAGGGCTCTCCCACAGATACGCAGTATTTT
J: TRBJ2-3
size: many
D: TRBD1
V: TRBV28

CDR3: CATSDFQLTDTQYF
DNA: TGTGCCACCAGTGATTTTCAGCTGACAGATACGCAGTATTTT
J: TRBJ2-3
size: many
D: -
V: TRBV24-1